The rows below give T cell receptor beta chains drawn from one sample of a study of blood T cell repertoires in COVID-19. Profiled with immunoSEQ multiplex PCR; TCRdb holds only in-frame clones, not every one. Among approximately 190,000 clones listed, around 76% were seen once. Sequenced material: peripheral blood. The receptors originated from a woman in her sixties with COVID-19, enrolled during active disease. Each CDR3 is given with its conserved first and last residue. D genes are given only for firm matches. The size field is filled for only some rows; it gives once, few, many or a size class.

>TRBJ2-1|.|TRBV7-9|TRBD2
CASSSSGGEQFF
TGTGCCAGCAGCTCTAGCGGGGGTGAGCAGTTCTTC
>TRBJ1-1|once|TRBV7-3|.
CASSPGAMNTEAFF
TGTGCCAGCAGCCCAGGGGCAATGAACACTGAAGCTTTCTTT
>TRBJ2-3|.|TRBV11-2|.
CASSLTGPDTQYF
TGTGCCAGCAGCTTGACAGGCCCAGATACGCAGTATTTT
>TRBJ1-5|.|TRBV19|.
CASSMRSSNQPQHF
TGTGCCAGTAGTATGCGGTCTAGCAATCAGCCCCAGCATTTT
>TRBJ2-1|few|TRBV15|TRBD2
CATSREAGGYNEQFF
TGTGCCACCAGCAGAGAAGCGGGGGGCTACAATGAGCAGTTCTTC
>TRBJ1-5|.|TRBV19|.
CASSIDIVQPQHF
TGTGCCAGTAGTATAGATATTGTTCAGCCCCAGCATTTT
>TRBJ2-1|.|TRBV29-1|.
CSASRGANNEQFF
TGCAGCGCCAGCAGGGGCGCCAACAATGAGCAGTTCTTC
>TRBJ2-4|.|TRBV12-3/TRBV12-4|TRBD2
CASSSSGRNIQYF
TGTGCCAGCAGTTCTAGCGGGAGGAACATTCAGTACTTC
>TRBJ1-6|.|TRBV15|TRBD1
CATSRRTGTGNSPLHF
TGTGCCACCAGCAGGCGAACCGGGACAGGAAATTCACCCCTCCACTTT
>TRBJ2-5|.|TRBV3-1/TRBV3-2|TRBD1
CASSLRTGGLGETQYF
TGTGCCAGCAGCTTACGGACAGGGGGCCTAGGGGAGACCCAGTACTTC
>TRBJ1-6|.|TRBV5-5|TRBD1
CASSLGQGGLNSPLHF
TGTGCCAGCAGTTTGGGGCAGGGGGGCCTTAATTCACCCCTCCACTTT
>TRBJ1-1|.|TRBV6-5|.
CASSPRRGNTEAFF
TGTGCCAGCAGTCCCCGTAGGGGGAACACTGAAGCTTTCTTT
>TRBJ2-1|.|TRBV24-1|.
CATSDLGGGLMQFF
TGTGCCACCAGTGATTTAGGGGGGGGGCTGATGCAGTTCTTC
>TRBJ1-1|.|TRBV18|.
CASSPTFTANTEAFF
TGTGCCAGCTCACCTACTTTTACTGCGAACACTGAAGCTTTCTTT
>TRBJ2-7|.|TRBV27|TRBD1
CASSPHGQGREQYF
TGTGCCAGCAGTCCCCATGGACAGGGGCGCGAGCAGTACTTC
>TRBJ2-5|.|TRBV28|.
CASSLYIQTQYF
TGTGCCAGCAGTTTATACATTCAGACCCAGTACTTC